The rows below give T cell receptor beta chains drawn from one sample of a study of CD8 T cells in ankylosing spondylitis. TCRdb reanalysed the 5' RACE reads using MiXCR and keeps one entry per CDR3 protein. The table has some 140,000 distinct CDR3 sequences, just under 7.5% seen once. Sequencing input: blood, either unsorted or a sorted T cell fraction (not recorded which). The receptor set was obtained from a female donor with ankylosing spondylitis or in good health (not recorded which). CDR3s include the opening cysteine and the closing phenylalanine or tryptophan. D genes are given only for firm matches. A row's size may be missing; if present it is once, few, many or a size class.

>many|NA|TRBJ2-2|TRBV5-1
TGCGCCAGCAGCCCGGGACTGTCGAACACCGGGGAGCTGTTTTTT
CASSPGLSNTGELFF
>many|NA|TRBJ2-7|TRBV5-1
TGCGCCAGCAGCTTGTACACAGGAATCTCCTACGAGCAGTACTTC
CASSLYTGISYEQYF
>many|TRBD1|TRBJ2-7|TRBV20-1
TGCAGTGCTAGGGAACAGGGGGCAAGATACGAGCAGTACTTC
CSAREQGARYEQYF
>once|NA|TRBJ2-6|TRBV5-1
TGCGCCAGCAGCTTCGGAGGAGGTGGGGCCAACGTCCTGACTTTC
CASSFGGGGANVLTF
>many|TRBD1|TRBJ1-4|TRBV12-3/TRBV12-4
TGTGCCAGCACGGAGGGGGCGCCCGGAAAACTGTTTTTT
CASTEGAPGKLFF
>few|TRBD1|TRBJ1-1|TRBV11-1
TGTGCCAGCAGCTGGAGCGGGGGACAGGGGGACGTAATGAACACTGAAGCTTTCTTT
CASSWSGGQGDVMNTEAFF
>many|TRBD1|TRBJ2-3|TRBV7-8
TGTGCCAGCAGCTTAGTGGGGGCAGGGGGCAGCCAAGGTACGCAGTATTTT
CASSLVGAGGSQGTQYF
>many|NA|TRBJ1-1|TRBV11-2
TGTGCCAGCAGCCGAAAACCCGCGGGCGGGGCCCTCACTGAAGCTTTCTTT
CASSRKPAGGALTEAFF
>many|NA|TRBJ2-4|TRBV5-1
TGCGCCAGCAGCTTTCCCAACCAGGGTAGCGTCAAAAACATTCAGTACTTC
CASSFPNQGSVKNIQYF
>NA|NA|TRBJ1-1|TRBV7-2
TGTGCCAGCACCCCTCGACGGGGAGGTGAAGCTTTCTTT
CASTPRRGGEAFF
>NA|NA|TRBJ1-6|TRBV7-9
TGTGCCAGCAGACACCAACAGGGTGGGGGATCACCCCTCCACTTT
CASRHQQGGGSPLHF
>NA|TRBD2|TRBJ2-2|TRBV4-3
TGCGCCAGCAGCCAACGGGAGGGGGGTTTCGCGAACACCGGGGAGCTGTTTTTT
CASSQREGGFANTGELFF
>many|NA|TRBJ2-3|TRBV11-2
TGTGCCAGCAGTAAGGGTTTGGGCACAGATACGCAGTATTTT
CASSKGLGTDTQYF
>many|NA|TRBJ2-7|TRBV12-3/TRBV12-4
TGTGCCAGCAGTTCCGACAGGCCGGACTACGAGCAGTACTTC
CASSSDRPDYEQYF
>many|TRBD1|TRBJ1-1|TRBV6-1
TGTGCCAGCATGGGACAGGGGGTTAGTAGGACTGAAGCTTTCTTT
CASMGQGVSRTEAFF
>many|NA|TRBJ2-6|TRBV4-3
TGCGCCAGCAGCCAAGATGGGGCCGTCCTGACTTTC
CASSQDGAVLTF
>many|NA|TRBJ1-3|TRBV6-1
TGTGCCAGCAGTGGGTCCATCGGGTCTGGAAACACCATATATTTT
CASSGSIGSGNTIYF
>NA|NA|TRBJ1-5|TRBV11-2
TGTGCCAGCAGCTTGGACGGAAGCCTCAATCAGCCCCAGCATTTT
CASSLDGSLNQPQHF
>many|TRBD1|TRBJ2-5|TRBV9
TGTGCCAGCAGCGAAGGGGGCAGTCGGCGTGGGGAGACCCAGTACTTC
CASSEGGSRRGETQYF
>many|NA|TRBJ2-7|TRBV20-1
TGCAGTGCTAGTGTGTGGAACCCCTACGAGCAGTACTTC
CSASVWNPYEQYF
>many|NA|TRBJ2-4|TRBV3-1
TGTGCCAGCAGCCAAGATCTAGTAGCCAAAAACATTCAGTACTTC
CASSQDLVAKNIQYF
>many|NA|TRBJ2-3|TRBV20-1
TGCAGTGCAACGCCGGGAAACACAGATACGCAGTATTTT
CSATPGNTDTQYF
>NA|NA|TRBJ1-2|TRBV4-1
TGCGCCAGCAGCTCTCAGGGAAGGAGCTATGGCTACACCTTC
CASSSQGRSYGYTF
>many|TRBD1|TRBJ1-6|TRBV20-1
TGCAGTGCTAAGTCCCTCTCCGGGACAGGGTCCCGCTCACCCCTCCACTTT
CSAKSLSGTGSRSPLHF
>many|TRBD1|TRBJ2-3|TRBV29-1
TGCAGCGTGGGGACAGGGTCAGATACGCAGTATTTT
CSVGTGSDTQYF
>many|NA|TRBJ1-1|TRBV5-1
TGCGCCAGCAGGGGGTTCATTAATCAAGGTGAAGCTTTCTTT
CASRGFINQGEAFF
>many|NA|TRBJ2-7|TRBV6-5
TGTGCCAGCAGTTACGTGAAGCCCGACGGGGGTGAGCAGTACTTC
CASSYVKPDGGEQYF
>many|NA|TRBJ1-1|TRBV19
TGTGCCAGTAGTACGATGGAGGGCTTGAACACTGAAGCTTTCTTT
CASSTMEGLNTEAFF
>many|NA|TRBJ2-1|TRBV20-1
TGCAGTGCTAGCCGGGCCTACAATGAGCAGTTCTTC
CSASRAYNEQFF